This record concerns one T cell receptor (beta chain) sequence. Its antigen is not identified. The source of the sample is a study of OX40 agonist ivuxolimab in advanced cancers. Sequenced by immunoSEQ multiplex PCR; TCRdb stores in-frame clones only, minus some. The sample holds about 69,000 clones; around 91% are singletons and the top ten take 10%. CDR3 length: 15 residues. The germline V and J ends were trimmed by 5 bases and 0 bases, with 14 bases remaining between them. Germline V gene sequence: CDR1 MNHEY, CDR2 SMNVEV (reference sequence). Study results and limitations: Normalized expansion of T-cell clones was also low for some nonresponders. CD4+ and CD8+ blood T cells expanded clonally by week 6 at 0.1 to 3.0 mg/kg. On average, CD8+ T cells showed a greater number of expanded clones than CD4+.

V and J are TRBV27 and TRBJ2-7; no reliable D call. The material was CD4+ or CD8+ T cells sorted from blood, obtained in a trial of the OX40 agonist ivuxolimab. This clonotype was obtained from an adult with an advanced solid tumor such as melanoma, head and neck, liver or kidney cancer. CDR3: CASSTTTSRSYEQYF. CDR3 DNA: TGTGCCAGCAGTACCACTACCTCCCGCTCCTACGAGCAGTACTTC.